A single sample gave rise to the 19 T cell receptor beta chains below, sequenced in a study of regulatory T cells in long-lasting Graves disease. According to the study, TCR beta libraries were built with iRepertoire HTBI primers and CDR3-region Arm-PCR. TCRdb re-called the multiplex PCR reads with MiXCR, one entry per CDR3 protein. The sample yields hundreds of thousands of distinct CDR3 sequences, roughly 23% seen once. Time point indicated: persistent/refractory GD, antithyroid drugs over 5 years with positive TRAb. Researchers made the TCR library from RNA that was extracted from PBMCs. This specimen consisted of peripheral blood mononuclear cells (PBMCs), obtained when the disease was refractory, from a patient treated with antithyroid drugs. The receptor set was obtained from a female donor with Graves disease.

The genes are TRBV7-8 and TRBJ2-7; D perhaps matches TRBD2 (5 bases). CDR3 length equals 19 residues. Germline-derived CDR1 and CDR2 are SGHVS and FQNEAQ. Trimming pared 4 bases from V and 1 base from J, leaving 26 bases between. Here the CDR3 reads CASSSFPRAGRGTSYEQYF. In DNA form, the CDR3 reads TGTGCCAGCAGCTCATTCCCCCGGGCAGGACGGGGAACATCCTACGAGCAGTACTTC.

Remarks on this clonotype: A much more abundant neighbour one base away suggests this may be a read error. The V call is TRBV24-1, the J call TRBJ1-2; a weak D match, TRBD1 (6 bases). Trimming pared 3 bases from V and 3 bases from J, leaving 16 bases between. CDR1 is KGHDR and CDR2 is SFDVKD in the germline V gene. This CDR3 is built from 16 residues. DNA of the CDR3: TGTGCCACCAGTGATGCGACAGGCGAGTCAGACTATGGCTACACCTTC. Translated, it gives CATSDATGESDYGYTF.

This clonotype has only a few counts. This chain uses TRBV7-9 with TRBJ1-5, with no clear D. Germline assignment: CDR1 SEHNR and CDR2 FQNEAQ (reference sequence). V gave up 5 bases and J gave up 9 bases, with 8 bases separating them. The CDR3 is 11 residues long. CDR3 bases: TGTGCCAGCAGCATAGGGCCGCCCCAGCATTTT. The encoded protein is CASSIGPPQHF.

V gene TRBV20-1 combines with J gene TRBJ2-2; D is ambiguous. CDR3 size: 12 residues. Trimming removed 1 base from V and 6 bases from J, with 6 bases in between. Germline CDR1 DFQATT, CDR2 SNEGSKA (reference sequence). CDR3 in amino acids: CSARGDSGELFF. CDR3 sequence (DNA): TGCAGTGCTAGAGGAGACTCCGGGGAGCTGTTTTTT.

This clonotype was counted a few times. This chain connects TRBV20-1 to TRBJ2-3; D may be TRBD1 or TRBD2 (5 bases each). The V gene lost 6 bases and the J gene lost 4 bases, with 20 bases spanning the gap. From germline, CDR1 is DFQATT and CDR2 SNEGSKA (reference sequence). This CDR3 is 15 amino acids long. The CDR3 region has the DNA TGCAGTGCCACGGGATGGCCCCACAGGCCAGATACGCAGTATTTT. Its translation: CSATGWPHRPDTQYF.

This clonotype was recorded many times. This chain joins TRBV6-5 and TRBJ1-1, with D perhaps matching TRBD1 (6 bases). This CDR3 comprises 15 residues. CDR1 and CDR2 from the germline V gene are MNHEY and SVGAGI. V was pared by 0 bases and J by 2 bases, with 10 bases between. In nucleotides, the CDR3 is TGTGCCAGCAGTTACTCGCAGGGGCGAAACACTGAAGCTTTCTTT. This translates into CASSYSQGRNTEAFF.

This chain connects TRBV6-2 or TRBV6-3 to TRBJ2-5; no clear D. The ends were cut back, 3 bases at V and 5 bases at J, with 19 bases in the middle. CDR3 length: 16 residues. CDR1 is MNHEY, CDR2 SVGEGT, per germline. CDR3 loop: CASSYSSGGPVETQYF. The DNA of the CDR3 is TGTGCCAGCAGTTATTCCTCCGGTGGCCCGGTGGAGACCCAGTACTTC.

This clonotype has a count of ten or more. The chain combines TRBV7-9 with TRBJ1-1, with D maybe TRBD1 (5 bases). CDR1 SEHNR and CDR2 FQNEAQ come from the germline V gene (reference sequence). The CDR3 extends over 14 amino acids. Trimming removed 4 bases from V and 1 base from J, with 10 bases in between. CDR3 in DNA: TGTGCCAGCAGCTCGGGACCGTCGAACACTGAAGCTTTCTTT. Protein: CASSSGPSNTEAFF.

This clonotype was observed a handful of times. The chain couples TRBV12-3 or TRBV12-4 to TRBJ2-1; no reliable D call. V was cut by 6 bases and J by 5 bases, with 14 bases left in between. The CDR3 covers 14 residues. The CDR3 is CASSLGLLDNEQFF. DNA for the CDR3: TGTGCCAGCAGCCTCGGTCTCTTAGACAATGAGCAGTTCTTC.

This clonotype was counted only a few times. J is TRBJ1-1 and V is TRBV20-1, with 7 bases fitting TRBD1. There are 13 residues in the CDR3. Trimming took 4 bases from V and 1 from J; bases not matched to a gene: 3. Per germline, CDR1 DFQATT and CDR2 SNEGSKA (reference sequence). The DNA for the CDR3 is TGCAGTGCTACGAGACAGGGGAACACTGAAGCTTTCTTT. Its translation is CSATRQGNTEAFF.

This clonotype appeared a few times. The chain joins TRBV20-1 to TRBJ1-2, with D tentatively TRBD1 (6 bases). Germline V lookup: CDR1 DFQATT, CDR2 SNEGSKA (reference sequence). This CDR3 has 13 amino acids. Trimming removed 1 base from V and 4 bases from J, with 10 bases in between. CDR3 in DNA: TGCAGTGCTAGAGGGGCGGGGGCCTATGGCTACACCTTC. Protein: CSARGAGAYGYTF.

In its sample, this clonotype was seen a few times. This sequence joins TRBV7-2 and TRBJ2-2; D gene uncertain. Germline values: CDR1 SGHTA, CDR2 FQGNSA. The CDR3 sequence is 14 residues long. V was shortened by 3 bases and J by 5 bases, with 10 bases between the two germline ends. The CDR3 region is CASSFLPRTGELFF. CDR3 DNA sequence: TGTGCCAGCAGCTTCCTACCGAGGACCGGGGAGCTGTTTTTT.

Many counts were recorded for this clonotype. The chain combines TRBV28 with TRBJ1-1, with unresolved D. The CDR3 is made up of 14 amino acids. CDR1 is MDHEN and CDR2 is SYDVKM in the germline V gene. V was shortened by 2 bases and J by 5 bases, with 12 bases between the two germline ends. CDR3 in amino acids: CASSLIAGATEAFF. The CDR3 DNA sequence: TGTGCCAGCAGTTTAATTGCAGGCGCGACTGAAGCTTTCTTT.

CDR3 coding DNA: TGCAGTGCTACCAGACTATCTGAGGAGACCCAGTACTTC. Translated: CSATRLSEETQYF. The rearrangement uses TRBV20-1 and TRBJ2-5; D perhaps matches TRBD2 (5 bases). The germline V gene has CDR1 DFQATT and CDR2 SNEGSKA (reference sequence). V was clipped by 4 bases and J by 5 bases, with 14 bases between them. The CDR3 loop spans 13 amino acids.

Ten or more counts support this clonotype. This sequence joins TRBV11-3 and TRBJ1-1; D might be TRBD1 (6 bases). V lost 5 bases and J lost 6, with 13 bases in between. CDR3 length: 13 amino acids. CDR1 SGHNT and CDR2 YENEEA come from the germline V gene. CDR3 nucleotides: TGTGCCAGCAGCCTACAGGGAGAGGCTGAAGCTTTCTTT. Amino acid sequence: CASSLQGEAEAFF.

The chain uses TRBV6-2 or TRBV6-3 and TRBJ1-4; TRBD1 aligns across 9 bases. The CDR3 is made up of 16 amino acids. Germline loops: CDR1 MNHEY, CDR2 SVGEGT. V lost 5 bases, J lost 4 bases, and 8 bases stayed unmatched. The CDR3 sequence is CASSIGDRAHNEKLFF. CDR3 in DNA: TGTGCCAGCAGTATTGGGGACAGGGCTCATAATGAAAAACTGTTTTTT.

V gene TRBV6-1 combines with J gene TRBJ1-6; D is ambiguous. The length of the CDR3 is 14 residues. V lost 7 bases, J lost 5 bases, and 12 bases lay in between. Per the germline V gene, CDR1 is MNHNS and CDR2 is SASEGT. CDR3 DNA sequence: TGTGCCAGCATCTTGACAACCGATAATTCACCCCTCCACTTT. Its protein product is CASILTTDNSPLHF.

This clonotype was observed a few times. The gene calls are TRBV2 and TRBJ2-1; maybe TRBD2 (6 bases). V was cut by 4 bases and J by 8 bases, with 9 bases left in between. From germline, CDR1 is SNHLY and CDR2 FYNNEI. The CDR3 contains 12 residues. The CDR3 bases are TGTGCCAGCAGTGCACTAGCCGATGAGCAGTTCTTC. Translating it yields CASSALADEQFF.

V usage is TRBV19 and J usage is TRBJ1-5, with D hard to call. The ends were cut back, 3 bases at V and 5 bases at J, with 14 bases in the middle. The CDR3 loop spans 15 amino acids. Germline V lookup: CDR1 LNHDA, CDR2 SQIVND (reference sequence). CDR3: CASSMAVHSDQPQHF. In DNA form, the CDR3 reads TGTGCCAGTAGTATGGCAGTCCATTCGGATCAGCCCCAGCATTTT. The full variable domain, with the rest looked up from reference TRBV19 and TRBJ1-5, is DGGITQSPKYLFRKEGQNVTLSCEQNLNHDAMYWYRQDPGQGLRLIYYSQIVNDFQKGDIAEGYSVSREKKESFPLTVTSAQKNPTAFYLCASSMAVHSDQPQHFGDGTRLSIL.